The present T cell receptor beta chain was sequenced within a study of blood T cells in healthy people across ages. J was trimmed by 4 bases and V by 3 bases; bases with no gene match: 4. Germline CDR1 DFQATT, CDR2 SNEGSKA (reference sequence). The CDR3 is 15 residues long. Primed by a sample-barcoded 5' primer and a J-beta primer mix, a second PCR proceeded for about 6 to 11 cycles. Each CDR3 protein gets one entry after TCRdb re-called the 5' RACE reads with MiXCR. The sample contains around 1,500,000 distinct CDR3 sequences, 35% to 45% of which appear only once. The gene calls are TRBV20-1 and TRBJ2-1, with TRBD2 matching over 12 bases. Specimen: blood. The receptor comes from a woman aged 18-29 years in good health. The CDR3 coding sequence is TGCAGTGCTAGCCGAACTAGCGGGAGGTACAATGAGCAGTTCTTC. This codes for CSASRTSGRYNEQFF.